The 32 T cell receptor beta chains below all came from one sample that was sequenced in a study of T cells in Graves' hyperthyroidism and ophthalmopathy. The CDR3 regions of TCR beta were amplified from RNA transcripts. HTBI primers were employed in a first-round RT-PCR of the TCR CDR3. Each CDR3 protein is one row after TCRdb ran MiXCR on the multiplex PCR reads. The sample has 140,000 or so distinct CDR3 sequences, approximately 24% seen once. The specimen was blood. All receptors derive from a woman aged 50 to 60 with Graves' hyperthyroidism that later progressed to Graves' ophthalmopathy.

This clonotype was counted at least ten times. CDR3 DNA: TGTGCCAGCAGCTTCAGGTCCGGGGAGCTGTTTTTT. Encoded protein: CASSFRSGELFF. The V call is TRBV7-3, the J call TRBJ2-2; D gene ambiguous. This CDR3 is 12 amino acids long. V was trimmed by 3 bases and J by 6 bases, leaving 5 bases between them. Germline-derived CDR1 and CDR2 are SGHTA and FQGTGA.

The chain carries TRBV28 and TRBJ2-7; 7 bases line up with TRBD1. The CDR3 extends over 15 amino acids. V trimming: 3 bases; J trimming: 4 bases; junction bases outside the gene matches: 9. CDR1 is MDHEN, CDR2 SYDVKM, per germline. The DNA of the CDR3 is TGTGCCAGCAGTTTGGCCGGGACAGCATATTACGAGCAGTACTTC. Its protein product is CASSLAGTAYYEQYF.

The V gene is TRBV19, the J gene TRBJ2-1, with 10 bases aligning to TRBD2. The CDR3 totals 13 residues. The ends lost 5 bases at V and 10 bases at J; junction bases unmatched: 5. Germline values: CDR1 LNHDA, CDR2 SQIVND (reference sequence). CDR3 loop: CASSQREGWEQFF. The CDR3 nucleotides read TGTGCCAGTAGTCAGCGGGAGGGATGGGAGCAGTTCTTC.

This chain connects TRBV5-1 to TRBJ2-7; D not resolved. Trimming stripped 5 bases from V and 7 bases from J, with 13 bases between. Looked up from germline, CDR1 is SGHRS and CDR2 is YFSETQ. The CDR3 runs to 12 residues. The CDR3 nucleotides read TGCGCCAGCAGTCTTGCAAACCGGGAGCAGTACTTC. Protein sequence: CASSLANREQYF.

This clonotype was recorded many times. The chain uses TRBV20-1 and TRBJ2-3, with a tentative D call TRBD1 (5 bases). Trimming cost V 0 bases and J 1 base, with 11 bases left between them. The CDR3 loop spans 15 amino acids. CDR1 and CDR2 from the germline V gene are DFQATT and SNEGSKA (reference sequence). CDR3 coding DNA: TGCAGTGCTAGAGATCCAGGGTCTCGCACAGATACGCAGTATTTT. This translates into CSARDPGSRTDTQYF.

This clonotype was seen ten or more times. CDR3 amino acids: CASSLEVDTQYF. The CDR3 coding sequence is TGTGCCAGCAGCTTAGAGGTGGATACGCAGTATTTT. The V call is TRBV11-2, the J call TRBJ2-3, with D uncertain. V was pared by 0 bases and J by 6 bases, with 4 bases between. The CDR3 has 12 amino acids. CDR1 is SGHAT, CDR2 FQNNGV, per germline.

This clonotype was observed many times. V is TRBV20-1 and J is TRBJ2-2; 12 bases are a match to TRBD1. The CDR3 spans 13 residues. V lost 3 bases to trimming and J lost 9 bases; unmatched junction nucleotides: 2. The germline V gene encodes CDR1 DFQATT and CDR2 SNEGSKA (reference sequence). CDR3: CSARGQGARELFF. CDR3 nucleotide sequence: TGCAGTGCTAGGGGACAGGGGGCTAGGGAGCTGTTTTTT.

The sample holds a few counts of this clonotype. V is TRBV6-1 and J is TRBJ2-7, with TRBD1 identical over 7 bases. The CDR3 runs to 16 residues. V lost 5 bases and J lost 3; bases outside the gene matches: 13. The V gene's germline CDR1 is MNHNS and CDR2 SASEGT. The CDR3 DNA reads TGTGCCAGCAGTACCCGACCGACAGGGTTGGGCTACGAGCAGTACTTC. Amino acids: CASSTRPTGLGYEQYF.

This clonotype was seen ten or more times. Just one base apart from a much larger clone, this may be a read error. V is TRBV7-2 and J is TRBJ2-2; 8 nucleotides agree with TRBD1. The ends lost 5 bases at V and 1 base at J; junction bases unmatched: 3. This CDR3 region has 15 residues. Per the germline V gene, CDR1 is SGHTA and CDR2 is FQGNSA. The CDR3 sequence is CASSRDRMNTGELFF. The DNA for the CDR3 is TGTGCCAGCAGCCGGGACAGGATGAACACCGGGGAGCTGTTTTTT.

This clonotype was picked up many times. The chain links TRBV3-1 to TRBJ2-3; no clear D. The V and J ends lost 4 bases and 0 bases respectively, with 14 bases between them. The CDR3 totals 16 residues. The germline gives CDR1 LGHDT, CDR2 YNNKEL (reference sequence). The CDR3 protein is CASSPRSGSSTDTQYF. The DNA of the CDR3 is TGTGCCAGCAGCCCCCGATCAGGCTCTAGCACAGATACGCAGTATTTT.

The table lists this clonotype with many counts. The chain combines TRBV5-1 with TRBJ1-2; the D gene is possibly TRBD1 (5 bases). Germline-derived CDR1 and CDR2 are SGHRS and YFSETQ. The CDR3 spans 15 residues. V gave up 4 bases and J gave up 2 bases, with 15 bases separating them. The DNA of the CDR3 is TGCGCCAGCAGCCCTGTACAAGGGACGAACTATGGCTACACCTTC. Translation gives CASSPVQGTNYGYTF.

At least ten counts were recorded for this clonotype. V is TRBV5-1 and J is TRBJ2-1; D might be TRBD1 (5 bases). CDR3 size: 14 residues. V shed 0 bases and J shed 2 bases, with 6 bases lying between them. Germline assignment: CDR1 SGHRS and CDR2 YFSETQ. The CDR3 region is CASSLGQPYNEQFF. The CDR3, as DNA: TGCGCCAGCAGCTTGGGACAGCCCTACAATGAGCAGTTCTTC. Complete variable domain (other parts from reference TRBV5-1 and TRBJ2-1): KAGVTQTPRYLIKTRGQQVTLSCSPISGHRSVSWYQQTPGQGLQFLFEYFSETQRNKGNFPGRFSGRQFSNSRSEMNVSTLELGDSALYLCASSLGQPYNEQFFGPGTRLTVL.

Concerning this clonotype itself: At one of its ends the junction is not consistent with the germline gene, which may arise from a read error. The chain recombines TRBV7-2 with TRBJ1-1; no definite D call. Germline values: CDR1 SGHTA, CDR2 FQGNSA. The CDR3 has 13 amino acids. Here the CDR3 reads CASSPVVNTEAFF. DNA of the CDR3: TGTGCCAGCAGCCCCGTGGTGAATACTGAAGCTTTCTTT.

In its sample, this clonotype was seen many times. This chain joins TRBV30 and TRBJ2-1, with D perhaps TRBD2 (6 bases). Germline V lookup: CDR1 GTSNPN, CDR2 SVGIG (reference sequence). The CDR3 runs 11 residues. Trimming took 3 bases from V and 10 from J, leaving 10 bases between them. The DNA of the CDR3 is TGTGCCTGGAGGATCGGAGGGGAGCAGTTCTTC. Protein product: CAWRIGGEQFF.

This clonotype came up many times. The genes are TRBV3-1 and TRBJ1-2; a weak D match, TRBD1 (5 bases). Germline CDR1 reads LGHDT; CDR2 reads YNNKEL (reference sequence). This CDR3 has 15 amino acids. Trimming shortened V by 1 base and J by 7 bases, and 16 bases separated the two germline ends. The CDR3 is CASSQVGGSASGYTF. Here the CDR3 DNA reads TGTGCCAGCAGCCAAGTGGGGGGGAGTGCCTCTGGCTACACCTTC.

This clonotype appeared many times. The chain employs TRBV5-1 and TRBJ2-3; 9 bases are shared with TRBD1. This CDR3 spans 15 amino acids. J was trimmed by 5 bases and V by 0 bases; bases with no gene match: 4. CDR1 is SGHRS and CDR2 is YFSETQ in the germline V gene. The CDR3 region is CASSLATGGRDTQYF. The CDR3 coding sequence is TGCGCCAGCAGCTTGGCTACAGGGGGCAGAGATACGCAGTATTTT.

For the CDR3, the DNA is TGTGCCACCAGCAGAGAGCGGGCCTACAATGAGCAGTTCTTC. As protein: CATSRERAYNEQFF. The chain employs TRBV15 and TRBJ2-1; D may be TRBD2 (5 bases). The V end was cut by 0 bases, the J end by 2 bases, with 5 bases between. The germline V gene has CDR1 LNHNV and CDR2 YYDKDF (reference sequence). The CDR3 has 14 residues. The variable domain in full, with the rest retrieved from reference TRBV15 and TRBJ2-1, is DAMVIQNPRYQVTQFGKPVTLSCSQTLNHNVMYWYQQKSSQAPKLLFHYYDKDFNNEADTPDNFQSRRPNTSFCFLDIRSPGLGDTAMYLCATSRERAYNEQFFGPGTRLTVL.

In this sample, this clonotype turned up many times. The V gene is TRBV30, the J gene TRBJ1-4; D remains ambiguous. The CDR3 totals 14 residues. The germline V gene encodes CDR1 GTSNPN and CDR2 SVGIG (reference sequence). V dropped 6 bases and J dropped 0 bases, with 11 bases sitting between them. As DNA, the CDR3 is TGTGCCTGCCGTTACACTGCAACTAATGAAAAACTGTTTTTT. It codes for CACRYTATNEKLFF.

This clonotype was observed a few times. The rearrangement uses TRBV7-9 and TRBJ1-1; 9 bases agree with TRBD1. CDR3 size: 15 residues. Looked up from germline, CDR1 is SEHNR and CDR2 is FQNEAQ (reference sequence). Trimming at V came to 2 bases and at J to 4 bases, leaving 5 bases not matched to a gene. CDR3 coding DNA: TGTGCCAGCAGCTTATCTGACAGGGGGAGCACTGAAGCTTTCTTT. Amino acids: CASSLSDRGSTEAFF.

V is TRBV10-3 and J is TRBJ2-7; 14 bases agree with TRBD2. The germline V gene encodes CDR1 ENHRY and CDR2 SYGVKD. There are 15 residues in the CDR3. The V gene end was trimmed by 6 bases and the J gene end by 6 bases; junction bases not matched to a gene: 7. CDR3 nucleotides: TGTGCCATCAGCGATGGGACTAGCGGGAGTTCCGAGCAGTACGTC. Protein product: CAISDGTSGSSEQYV.

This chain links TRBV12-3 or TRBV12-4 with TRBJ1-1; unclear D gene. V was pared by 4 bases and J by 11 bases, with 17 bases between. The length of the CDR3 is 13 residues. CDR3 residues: CASSSPPGSKAFF. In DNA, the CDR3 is TGTGCCAGCAGTTCCCCCCCGGGGTCAAAGGCTTTCTTT.

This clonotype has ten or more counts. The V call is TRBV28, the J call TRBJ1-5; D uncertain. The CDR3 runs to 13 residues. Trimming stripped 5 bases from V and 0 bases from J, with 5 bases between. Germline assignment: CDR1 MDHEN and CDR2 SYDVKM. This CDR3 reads CASSSPSNQPQHF. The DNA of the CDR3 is TGTGCCAGCAGTAGTCCTAGCAATCAGCCCCAGCATTTT.

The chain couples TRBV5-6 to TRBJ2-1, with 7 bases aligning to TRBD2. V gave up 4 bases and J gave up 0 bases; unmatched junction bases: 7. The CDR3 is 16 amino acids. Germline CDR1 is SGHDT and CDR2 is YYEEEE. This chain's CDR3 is CASSPRLAPSYNEQFF. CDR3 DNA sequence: TGTGCCAGCAGCCCCCGACTAGCCCCCTCCTACAATGAGCAGTTCTTC.

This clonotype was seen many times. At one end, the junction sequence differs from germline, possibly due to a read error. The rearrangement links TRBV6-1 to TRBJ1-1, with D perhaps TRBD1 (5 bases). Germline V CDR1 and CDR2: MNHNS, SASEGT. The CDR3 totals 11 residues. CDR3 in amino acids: CASMLGTGAFF. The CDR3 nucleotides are TGTGCCAGCATGCTAGGGACTGGAGCTTTCTTT.

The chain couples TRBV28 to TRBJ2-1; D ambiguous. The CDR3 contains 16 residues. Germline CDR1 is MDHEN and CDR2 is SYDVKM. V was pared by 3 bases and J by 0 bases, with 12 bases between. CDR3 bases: TGTGCCAGCAGTTTTCCGCCCCGGAGCTCCTACAATGAGCAGTTCTTC. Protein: CASSFPPRSSYNEQFF.

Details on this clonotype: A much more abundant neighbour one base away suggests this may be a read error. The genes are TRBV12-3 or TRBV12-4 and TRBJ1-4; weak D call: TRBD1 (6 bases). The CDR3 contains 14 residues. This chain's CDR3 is CVSSLRQGNEKLFF. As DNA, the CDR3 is TGTGTCAGCAGTTTGAGGCAGGGGAATGAAAAACTGTTTTTT.

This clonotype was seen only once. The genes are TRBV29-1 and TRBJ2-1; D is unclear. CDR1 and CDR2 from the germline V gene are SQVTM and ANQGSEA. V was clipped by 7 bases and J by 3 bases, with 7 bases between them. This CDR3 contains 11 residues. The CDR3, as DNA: TGCAGCGGAACAATCTACAATGAGCAGTTCTTC. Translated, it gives CSGTIYNEQFF.

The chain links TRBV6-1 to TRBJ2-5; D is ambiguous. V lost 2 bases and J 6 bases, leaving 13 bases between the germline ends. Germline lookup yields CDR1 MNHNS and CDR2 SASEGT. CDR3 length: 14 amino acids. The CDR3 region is CASSELDSRKTQYF. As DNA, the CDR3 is TGTGCCAGCAGTGAACTCGACTCCCGGAAGACCCAGTACTTC.

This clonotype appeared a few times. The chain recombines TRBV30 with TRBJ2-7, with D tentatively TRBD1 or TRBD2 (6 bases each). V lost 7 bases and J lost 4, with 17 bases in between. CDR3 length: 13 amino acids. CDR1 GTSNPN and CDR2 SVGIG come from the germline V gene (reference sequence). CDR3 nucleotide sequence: TGTGCCTCTAAGGGGGGATATGATTACGAGCAGTACTTC. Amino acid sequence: CASKGGYDYEQYF.

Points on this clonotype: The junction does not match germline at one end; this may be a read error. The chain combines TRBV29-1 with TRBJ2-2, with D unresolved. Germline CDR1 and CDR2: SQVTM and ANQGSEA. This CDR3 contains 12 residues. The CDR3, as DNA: TGCAGCGTTGATTTCAACACCGAGGAGCTGTTTTTT. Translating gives CSVDFNTEELFF.

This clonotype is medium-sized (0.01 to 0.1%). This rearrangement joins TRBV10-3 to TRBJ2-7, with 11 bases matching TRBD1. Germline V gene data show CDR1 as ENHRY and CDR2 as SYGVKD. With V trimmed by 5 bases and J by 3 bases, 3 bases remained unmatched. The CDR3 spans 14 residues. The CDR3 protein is CAISSGTGGYEQYF. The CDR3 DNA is TGTGCCATCAGTTCCGGGACAGGGGGCTACGAGCAGTACTTC.

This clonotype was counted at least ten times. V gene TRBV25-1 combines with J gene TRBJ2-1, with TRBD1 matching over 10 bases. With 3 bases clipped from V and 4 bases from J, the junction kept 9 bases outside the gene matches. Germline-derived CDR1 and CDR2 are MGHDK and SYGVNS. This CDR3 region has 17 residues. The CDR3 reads CASSDVSGTGVYNEQFF. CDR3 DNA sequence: TGTGCCAGCAGTGACGTAAGCGGGACAGGGGTATACAATGAGCAGTTCTTC.